Below are 3 T cell receptor beta chains sequenced from a single sample in a study of cytomegalovirus exposure and HLA in healthy donors. It was with 60 Vbeta and 13 Jbeta primers that the PCR ran. The repertoire was sequenced with immunoSEQ multiplex PCR; TCRdb's copy has only in-frame clones and lacks some. The sample yields some 150,000 clones, roughly 79% seen once. Sample: PBMCs. The receptor set was obtained from a male donor in good health and CMV-seronegative.

The chain couples TRBV4-3 to TRBJ2-3, with TRBD1 as a possible D gene (6 bases). Germline CDR1 is LGHNA and CDR2 is YSLEER. V lost 3 bases to trimming and J lost 2 bases, with 9 bases between them. The CDR3 is 14 amino acids. The CDR3 here is CASSQDRSTDTQYF. CDR3 sequence (DNA): TGCGCCAGCAGCCAGGACAGATCCACAGATACGCAGTATTTT.

The chain employs TRBV7-9 and TRBJ1-3; D unresolved. Trimming cost V 1 base and J 7 bases, with 11 bases left between them. There are 14 residues in the CDR3. Germline CDR1 is SEHNR and CDR2 is FQNEAQ (reference sequence). The CDR3 coding sequence is TGTGCCAGCAGCTTAGAAGCAAGTCCCAACACCATATATTTT. Its translation is CASSLEASPNTIYF.

The chain links TRBV5-1 to TRBJ1-1; no firm D call. Between the trimmed V and J ends, which lost 4 bases and 2 bases, there was a span of 12 bases. The CDR3 sequence is 14 residues long. From germline, CDR1 is SGHRS and CDR2 YFSETQ. This CDR3 reads CASSPGSGNTEAFF. The CDR3 DNA reads TGCGCCAGCAGCCCCGGGAGTGGCAACACTGAAGCTTTCTTT.